This T cell receptor (beta chain) appears in the sequencing data of a study of cytomegalovirus exposure and HLA in healthy donors. General study results and limits: Common viral pathogens (according to a later analysis) appeared linked to several of the most significant clusters.

Amplification used 60 Vbeta primers and 13 Jbeta primers. Some clones are missing from TCRdb's copy, which holds only in-frame ones; the method was immunoSEQ multiplex PCR. The sample yields over 100,000 clones, 79% seen once. About this clone itself: Its matching antigen is unknown.

CDR1 is SGDLS, CDR2 YYNGEE, per germline. This CDR3 spans 14 amino acids. V shed 0 bases and J shed 9 bases, with 13 bases lying between them. Input material: PBMCs. The chain uses TRBV9 and TRBJ1-3; TRBD1 might be the D (5 bases). The sequence derives from a woman younger than 35 in good health and CMV-seropositive. The CDR3 DNA is TGTGCCAGCAGCGTAGTTGACAGCAGGAGCACCATATATTTT. Translating it yields CASSVVDSRSTIYF. Supplemented by reference TRBV9 and TRBJ1-3, the full variable domain reads DSGVTQTPKHLITATGQRVTLRCSPRSGDLSVYWYQQSLDQGLQFLIQYYNGEERAKGNILERFSAQQFPDLHSELNLSSLELGDSALYFCASSVVDSRSTIYFGEGSWLTVV.